This TCR beta chain came from a study of shared clonotypes between healthy human individuals. Study results and caveats: Exclusively blood specimens were collected; tissue repertoires likely differ. The sharing of 4% to 5.5% of naive CD4 clonotypes was seen across a handful of donors.

Comments on this clone: Its antigen is as yet unknown.

The data were produced by immunoSEQ multiplex PCR, yet TCRdb's version contains in-frame clones alone and is incomplete. Here the sample spans roughly 2 million clones, roughly 94% being singletons. Caucasian adults living in Nashville, Tennessee, provided all samples. CD4+ cells were split into CD45RA+ naive and CD45RA-negative memory subsets. The germline CDR1 and CDR2 sequences are GTSNPN and SVGIG (reference sequence). Trimming took 2 bases from V and 1 from J, leaving 15 bases between them. CDR3 length: 15 amino acids. The rearrangement uses TRBV30 and TRBJ2-7; D remains unclear. This receptor was identified in a man younger than 30 in good health. The specimen was naive CD4+ T cells sorted from blood. Specified subset: CD45RA+ positively selected. CDR3 DNA sequence: TGTGCCTGGAGTCCCAGTCGGCGCCGGTCCTACGAGCAGTACTTC. Translation gives CAWSPSRRRSYEQYF.